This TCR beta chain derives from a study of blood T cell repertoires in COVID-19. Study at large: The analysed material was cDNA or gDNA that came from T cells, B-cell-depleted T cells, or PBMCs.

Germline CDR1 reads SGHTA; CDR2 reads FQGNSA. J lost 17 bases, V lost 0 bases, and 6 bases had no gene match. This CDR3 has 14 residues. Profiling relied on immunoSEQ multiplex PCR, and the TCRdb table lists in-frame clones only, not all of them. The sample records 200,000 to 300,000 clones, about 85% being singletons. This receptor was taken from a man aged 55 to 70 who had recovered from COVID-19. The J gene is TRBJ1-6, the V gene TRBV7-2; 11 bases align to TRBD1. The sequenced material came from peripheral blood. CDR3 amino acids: CASSLASRDRGIHF. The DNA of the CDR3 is TGTGCCAGCAGCTTAGCGTCAAGGGACAGGGGGATCCACTTT.